This entry lists 26 T cell receptor beta chains sequenced from one sample in a study of OX40 agonist ivuxolimab in advanced cancers. The method was immunoSEQ multiplex PCR; TCRdb's version includes in-frame clones alone and lacks a portion of them. The sample shows tens of thousands of clones, 83% of them seen only once. Sequences were derived from CD4+ or CD8+ T cells sorted from blood, sampled in a trial of the OX40 agonist ivuxolimab. The receptors here all came from an adult with an advanced solid tumor such as melanoma, head and neck, liver or kidney cancer.

The rearrangement links TRBV28 to TRBJ2-5; D gene unclear. CDR1 is MDHEN and CDR2 is SYDVKM in the germline V gene. This CDR3 comprises 16 residues. The ends were cut back, 3 bases at V and 2 bases at J, with 16 bases in the middle. Written as DNA, the CDR3 is TGTGCCAGCAGTTTTCGCCGCGGAGCAGTACAAGAGACCCAGTACTTC. Protein product: CASSFRRGAVQETQYF. Drawing the rest from reference TRBV28 and TRBJ2-5, the complete variable domain is DVKVTQSSRYLVKRTGEKVFLECVQDMDHENMFWYRQDPGLGLRLIYFSYDVKMKEKGDIPEGYSVSREKKERFSLILESASTNQTSMYLCASSFRRGAVQETQYFGPGTRLLVL.

J is TRBJ2-7 and V is TRBV7-9, with D perhaps being TRBD1 or TRBD2 (5 bases each). V shed 2 bases and J shed 5 bases, with 13 bases lying between them. The V gene's germline CDR1 is SEHNR and CDR2 FQNEAQ (reference sequence). The CDR3 has 14 amino acids. CDR3 loop: CASSLMGLGDEQYF. CDR3 in DNA: TGTGCCAGCAGCTTAATGGGTCTGGGGGACGAGCAGTACTTC.

The gene calls are TRBV7-9 and TRBJ1-4; tentative D call: TRBD1 (5 bases). The germline gives CDR1 SEHNR, CDR2 FQNEAQ (reference sequence). The CDR3 has 15 amino acids. The V end was cut by 5 bases, the J end by 5 bases, with 15 bases between. The CDR3 sequence is CASSIREGSNEKLFF. CDR3 bases: TGTGCCAGCAGCATACGGGAGGGGTCCAATGAAAAACTGTTTTTT.

The V and J genes are TRBV19 and TRBJ2-3; D ambiguous. The germline V gene has CDR1 LNHDA and CDR2 SQIVND (reference sequence). V lost 4 bases and J 5 bases, leaving 10 bases between the germline ends. This CDR3 is built from 13 residues. The DNA for the CDR3 is TGTGCCAGTAGTAGGGGTTCCAAAGATACGCAGTATTTT. It is translated as CASSRGSKDTQYF.

V is TRBV6-1 and J is TRBJ2-1; 9 bases are a match to TRBD2. Per the germline V gene, CDR1 is MNHNS and CDR2 is SASEGT. The CDR3 is 15 amino acids. With 2 bases clipped from V and 7 bases from J, the junction kept 6 bases outside the gene matches. The CDR3 nucleotides are TGTGCCAGCAGTGAAAATGAGCGGGAGGAGAATGAGCAGTTCTTC. This codes for CASSENEREENEQFF.

The chain employs TRBV5-1 and TRBJ2-3; D call uncertain. CDR3 length: 13 amino acids. Germline CDR1 and CDR2: SGHRS and YFSETQ. V was shortened by 4 bases and J by 0 bases, with 6 bases between the two germline ends. The CDR3 region is CASSTASTDTQYF. CDR3 nucleotide sequence: TGCGCCAGCAGCACTGCTAGCACAGATACGCAGTATTTT.

The rearrangement uses TRBV4-2 and TRBJ1-1, with no clear D. CDR3 length equals 15 residues. CDR1 and CDR2 (germline): LGHNA, YNFKEQ. V lost 5 bases to trimming and J lost 4 bases, with 17 bases between them. CDR3 amino acids: CASSSVGLVGTEAFF. The CDR3 DNA reads as TGTGCCAGCAGCAGTGTAGGGTTAGTAGGCACTGAAGCTTTCTTT.

This chain connects TRBV28 to TRBJ2-7, with a tentative D call TRBD2 (6 bases). Trimming stripped 10 bases from V and 6 bases from J, with 16 bases between. The germline gives CDR1 MDHEN, CDR2 SYDVKM. The CDR3 runs 12 residues. The CDR3 DNA is TGTGCCACTACCCGGGGACTTCTCGAGCAGTACTTC. It encodes CATTRGLLEQYF. The whole variable domain, filled in from reference TRBV28 and TRBJ2-7, reads DVKVTQSSRYLVKRTGEKVFLECVQDMDHENMFWYRQDPGLGLRLIYFSYDVKMKEKGDIPEGYSVSREKKERFSLILESASTNQTSMYLCATTRGLLEQYFGPGTRLTVT.

J is TRBJ1-5 and V is TRBV28; no clear D. V was shortened by 6 bases and J by 7 bases, with 16 bases between the two germline ends. The V gene's germline CDR1 is MDHEN and CDR2 SYDVKM. The CDR3 has 14 residues. In DNA, the CDR3 is TGTGCCAGCAGCCCTGAGGGCAGGCGGCAGCCCCAGCATTTT. It encodes CASSPEGRRQPQHF.

J is TRBJ2-7 and V is TRBV9; no reliable D call. CDR3 length: 15 amino acids. Trimming stripped 0 bases from V and 5 bases from J, with 15 bases between. Per the germline V gene, CDR1 is SGDLS and CDR2 is YYNGEE. CDR3 nucleotides: TGTGCCAGCAGCGTAGCTCCGGACCCTAGGCACGAGCAGTACTTC. It codes for CASSVAPDPRHEQYF.

The rearrangement links TRBV4-2 to TRBJ1-2; D remains unclear. This CDR3 is built from 14 residues. Trimming left V 2 bases short and J 6 bases short, with 13 bases between. Germline values: CDR1 LGHNA, CDR2 YNFKEQ. Here the CDR3 DNA reads TGTGCCAGCAGCCAAAACGTCAGGACGGATGGCTACACCTTC. As protein: CASSQNVRTDGYTF.

The CDR3 region is CASSRTSGSLNEQFF. The CDR3 nucleotides read TGTGCCAGCAGCCGCACTAGCGGGAGTTTGAATGAGCAGTTCTTC. The gene calls are TRBV7-2 and TRBJ2-1, with TRBD2 identical over 11 bases. Per the germline V gene, CDR1 is SGHTA and CDR2 is FQGNSA. Trimming took 5 bases from V and 7 from J; bases not matched to a gene: 7. The CDR3 contains 15 residues.

The chain carries TRBV19 and TRBJ1-5; 9 positions match TRBD1. Trimming at V came to 3 bases and at J to 6 bases, leaving 6 bases not matched to a gene. Germline V gene sequence: CDR1 LNHDA, CDR2 SQIVND (reference sequence). This CDR3 is 15 amino acids long. The CDR3 region is CASSITGGKGQPQHF. The DNA of the CDR3 is TGTGCCAGTAGTATTACAGGGGGCAAGGGTCAGCCCCAGCATTTT. Supplemented by reference TRBV19 and TRBJ1-5, the full variable domain reads DGGITQSPKYLFRKEGQNVTLSCEQNLNHDAMYWYRQDPGQGLRLIYYSQIVNDFQKGDIAEGYSVSREKKESFPLTVTSAQKNPTAFYLCASSITGGKGQPQHFGDGTRLSIL.

This chain uses TRBV4-2 with TRBJ1-5; maybe TRBD1 (5 bases). The V and J ends lost 0 bases and 7 bases respectively, with 22 bases between them. Germline loops: CDR1 LGHNA, CDR2 YNFKEQ. The CDR3 is 18 amino acids. For the CDR3, the DNA is TGTGCCAGCAGCCAAGAAATTTTACAGGCCCCTGGTCTGCAGCCCCAGCATTTT. Residues: CASSQEILQAPGLQPQHF.

The chain is built from TRBV7-9 and TRBJ1-1; D gene uncertain. Germline-derived CDR1 and CDR2 are SEHNR and FQNEAQ (reference sequence). The V gene lost 2 bases and the J gene lost 4 bases, with 11 bases spanning the gap. The CDR3 is made up of 14 amino acids. The CDR3 coding sequence is TGTGCCAGCAGCTTACGGGGTCTGACCACTGAAGCTTTCTTT. Protein sequence: CASSLRGLTTEAFF.

V usage is TRBV11-1 and J usage is TRBJ2-1; TRBD2 aligns across 14 bases. Germline CDR1 is SGHAT and CDR2 is FQDESV (reference sequence). This CDR3 comprises 16 residues. Germline trimming cut 5 bases from V and 4 bases from J; bases unmatched to any gene: 4. The CDR3 nucleotides read TGTGCCAGCAGCCAGGGACTAGCGGGAGCGTACAATGAGCAGTTCTTC. This codes for CASSQGLAGAYNEQFF.

The rearrangement links TRBV10-2 to TRBJ2-7, with 8 bases lining up with TRBD2. Trimming at V came to 0 bases and at J to 6 bases, leaving 10 bases not matched to a gene. CDR3 length: 16 residues. Germline V gene sequence: CDR1 WSHSY, CDR2 SAAADI. The CDR3 bases are TGCGCCAGCAGTGAGTCCCCCAGGAGCGGGAGAACCGAGCAGTACTTC. Translation: CASSESPRSGRTEQYF.

The chain joins TRBV6-5 to TRBJ2-1; D is perhaps TRBD2 (6 bases). Germline V lookup: CDR1 MNHEY, CDR2 SVGAGI. The CDR3 covers 13 residues. The ends were cut back, 8 bases at V and 7 bases at J, with 15 bases in the middle. The CDR3 nucleotides read TGTGCCAGCGCCCGGGACTCTGATAATGAGCAGTTCTTC. Amino acids: CASARDSDNEQFF.

This clone showed up just once. The chain couples TRBV11-2 to TRBJ2-5; the match to TRBD2 covers 8 bases. The CDR3 spans 17 residues. CDR1 is SGHAT and CDR2 is FQNNGV in the germline V gene. Trimming at V came to 5 bases and at J to 1 base, leaving 12 bases not matched to a gene. The CDR3: CASSPTGGIGLQETQYF. Here the CDR3 DNA reads TGTGCCAGCAGCCCCACGGGGGGGATCGGCCTCCAAGAGACCCAGTACTTC.

This chain connects TRBV28 to TRBJ1-1; a weak D match, TRBD1 (5 bases). The CDR3 spans 15 residues. Trimming took 6 bases from V and 1 from J, leaving 15 bases between them. Germline loops: CDR1 MDHEN, CDR2 SYDVKM. This chain's CDR3 is CASSPMRQTNTEAFF. CDR3 coding DNA: TGTGCCAGCAGCCCCATGAGACAGACGAACACTGAAGCTTTCTTT.

This sequence joins TRBV11-2 and TRBJ2-1; possibly TRBD2 for D (6 bases). V dropped 2 bases and J dropped 7 bases, with 15 bases sitting between them. From germline, CDR1 is SGHAT and CDR2 FQNNGV. This CDR3 is built from 15 residues. In DNA, the CDR3 is TGTGCCAGCAGCTTATTCCCGGGAGCTGTGAATGAGCAGTTCTTC. Encoded protein: CASSLFPGAVNEQFF.

The chain is built from TRBV9 and TRBJ2-1, with 15 nucleotides matching TRBD2. The V gene's germline CDR1 is SGDLS and CDR2 YYNGEE. The CDR3 has 16 residues. V shed 2 bases and J 8 bases; nucleotides not matched to a gene: 5. The chain's CDR3 is CASSVGLAGGLDEQFF. In DNA form, the CDR3 reads TGTGCCAGCAGCGTTGGACTAGCGGGAGGGTTAGATGAGCAGTTCTTC. The complete variable domain, with remaining parts taken from reference TRBV9 and TRBJ2-1, reads DSGVTQTPKHLITATGQRVTLRCSPRSGDLSVYWYQQSLDQGLQFLIQYYNGEERAKGNILERFSAQQFPDLHSELNLSSLELGDSALYFCASSVGLAGGLDEQFFGPGTRLTVL.

This chain uses TRBV4-2 with TRBJ1-1, with 8 bases matching TRBD1. Germline values: CDR1 LGHNA, CDR2 YNFKEQ. This CDR3 has 15 amino acids. J lost 2 bases, V lost 4 bases, and 6 bases had no gene match. DNA for the CDR3: TGTGCCAGCAGCCTCCTGGACAGGGCTAACACTGAAGCTTTCTTT. Protein sequence: CASSLLDRANTEAFF.

The CDR3 DNA reads TGTGCCAGCAGCTTCGCCCTGAGAGGGACCCAGTACTTC. Amino acid sequence: CASSFALRGTQYF. This chain joins TRBV7-7 and TRBJ2-5, with unresolved D. The V end was cut by 3 bases, the J end by 7 bases, with 12 bases between. Germline V gene sequence: CDR1 SSHAT, CDR2 FNYEAQ (reference sequence). The CDR3 totals 13 residues.

This chain uses TRBV30 with TRBJ1-1; no firm D call. The V gene lost 3 bases and the J gene lost 2 bases, with 10 bases spanning the gap. CDR1 and CDR2 (germline): GTSNPN, SVGIG (reference sequence). This CDR3 region has 13 residues. CDR3 protein: CAWRVQLNTEAFF. CDR3 coding DNA: TGTGCCTGGAGAGTACAATTAAACACTGAAGCTTTCTTT.

This clone has a count of ten or more. The V gene is TRBV4-2, the J gene TRBJ2-7, with 7 bases aligning to TRBD2. The V segment lost 0 bases and the J segment 0 bases; nucleotides outside the gene matches: 8. The CDR3 totals 17 residues. The germline V gene encodes CDR1 LGHNA and CDR2 YNFKEQ. The CDR3 nucleotides read TGTGCCAGCAGCCAAGATTCCTCGGGCGGGGGCTCCTACGAGCAGTACTTC. Translating it yields CASSQDSSGGGSYEQYF.